This is a list of T cell receptor beta chains from one sample in a study of PD-L1 blockade in urothelial cancer. Only in-frame clones appear in the TCRdb table, and some are missing; sequencing was by immunoSEQ multiplex PCR. The sample has about 93,000 clones, around 87% seen once; the top ten hold 1.5% to 2%. Material: PBMCs, obtained around atezolizumab (anti-PD-L1) treatment. These receptors were collected from a man aged 60 to 69 with urothelial cancer. Both conserved end residues are part of each CDR3. A D gene is named only where the DNA matches it firmly. Clone size is shown for a subset of rows, as once, few, many or a class of expanded clone.

v_gene: TRBV15
d_gene: .
j_gene: TRBJ1-6
abundance: .
len: 12
CDR3aa: CATSRNLATLHF
CDR3nt: TGTGCCACCAGCAGAAACCTAGCGACCCTCCACTTT

v_gene: TRBV30
d_gene: .
j_gene: TRBJ2-5
abundance: .
len: 13
CDR3aa: CAWSGGTGQTQYF
CDR3nt: TGTGCCTGGAGTGGCGGGACTGGACAGACCCAGTACTTC

v_gene: TRBV6-5
d_gene: .
j_gene: TRBJ1-5
abundance: .
len: 15
CDR3aa: CASRRIDRPGQPQHF
CDR3nt: TGTGCCAGCAGACGAATTGACAGACCGGGTCAGCCCCAGCATTTT

v_gene: TRBV20-1
d_gene: TRBD1
j_gene: TRBJ2-1
abundance: .
len: 11
CDR3aa: CSVRGTVEQFF
CDR3nt: TGCAGTGTCAGAGGGACAGTAGAGCAGTTCTTC

v_gene: TRBV7-6
d_gene: TRBD2
j_gene: TRBJ2-3
abundance: .
len: 14
CDR3aa: CASSSERGWDTQYF
CDR3nt: TGTGCCAGCAGCTCAGAGCGGGGGTGGGATACGCAGTATTTT

v_gene: TRBV5-5
d_gene: TRBD1
j_gene: TRBJ1-4
abundance: .
len: 15
CDR3aa: CASSARQGTNEKLFF
CDR3nt: TGTGCCAGCAGCGCCAGACAGGGAACTAATGAAAAACTGTTTTTT

v_gene: TRBV28
d_gene: TRBD2
j_gene: TRBJ2-2
abundance: .
len: 17
CDR3aa: CASSSSGLAGEPGELFF
CDR3nt: TGTGCCAGCAGTTCCTCGGGACTAGCGGGAGAGCCCGGGGAGCTGTTTTTT

v_gene: TRBV28
d_gene: .
j_gene: TRBJ1-6
abundance: few
len: 14
CDR3aa: CASRATGINSPLHF
CDR3nt: TGTGCCAGCAGAGCCACAGGAATCAATTCACCCCTCCACTTT

v_gene: TRBV19
d_gene: .
j_gene: TRBJ2-7
abundance: .
len: 13
CDR3aa: CASSILAESEQYF
CDR3nt: TGTGCCAGTAGTATCCTTGCGGAATCCGAGCAGTACTTC

v_gene: TRBV5-5
d_gene: .
j_gene: TRBJ2-7
abundance: .
len: 13
CDR3aa: CASSPLGGSEQYF
CDR3nt: TGTGCCAGCAGCCCTCTAGGTGGGAGCGAGCAGTACTTC

v_gene: TRBV10-3
d_gene: TRBD1
j_gene: TRBJ2-5
abundance: .
len: 13
CDR3aa: CAITRDRGETQYF
CDR3nt: TGTGCCATCACTAGGGACAGGGGGGAGACTCAGTACTTC

v_gene: TRBV4-2
d_gene: TRBD2
j_gene: TRBJ2-7
abundance: .
len: 17
CDR3aa: CASSNLAGGPSTYEQYF
CDR3nt: TGTGCCAGTTCAAATCTAGCGGGAGGGCCTTCAACCTACGAGCAGTACTTC

v_gene: TRBV5-1
d_gene: TRBD1
j_gene: TRBJ2-5
abundance: .
len: 14
CDR3aa: CASRTGTGSETQYF
CDR3nt: TGCGCCAGCAGGACCGGGACAGGGTCAGAGACCCAGTACTTC

v_gene: TRBV6-6
d_gene: .
j_gene: TRBJ1-3
abundance: .
len: 13
CDR3aa: CASSYSAEFTIYF
CDR3nt: TGTGCCAGCAGTTACTCGGCGGAATTCACCATATATTTT

v_gene: TRBV6-1
d_gene: TRBD1
j_gene: TRBJ1-1
abundance: .
len: 15
CDR3aa: CASSPRTGLNTEAFF
CDR3nt: TGTGCCAGCAGTCCTCGGACAGGGCTGAACACTGAAGCTTTCTTT

v_gene: TRBV5-6
d_gene: .
j_gene: TRBJ1-2
abundance: .
len: 13
CDR3aa: CASSPGGADGYTF
CDR3nt: TGTGCCAGCAGCCCCGGCGGGGCTGATGGCTACACCTTC

v_gene: TRBV5-4
d_gene: TRBD2
j_gene: TRBJ2-1
abundance: .
len: 16
CDR3aa: CASSIGTSGGHNEQFF
CDR3nt: TGTGCCAGCAGCATCGGGACTAGCGGGGGACACAATGAGCAGTTCTTC

v_gene: TRBV4-3
d_gene: .
j_gene: TRBJ2-3
abundance: .
len: 16
CDR3aa: CASSHSRVFGTDTQYF
CDR3nt: TGCGCCAGCAGCCATAGCAGGGTTTTTGGCACAGATACGCAGTATTTT

v_gene: TRBV19
d_gene: .
j_gene: TRBJ2-1
abundance: .
len: 14
CDR3aa: CASSPSNYRNEQFF
CDR3nt: TGTGCCAGTAGTCCATCAAACTACCGAAATGAGCAGTTCTTC

v_gene: TRBV29-1
d_gene: TRBD2
j_gene: TRBJ2-3
abundance: .
len: 14
CDR3aa: CSVGVAGSTDTQYF
CDR3nt: TGCAGCGTTGGTGTAGCGGGAAGCACAGATACGCAGTATTTT

v_gene: TRBV5-4
d_gene: .
j_gene: TRBJ2-5
abundance: .
len: 15
CDR3aa: CASSSEGGALETQYF
CDR3nt: TGTGCCAGCAGCTCGGAGGGGGGGGCCTTGGAGACCCAGTACTTC

v_gene: TRBV5-6
d_gene: .
j_gene: TRBJ1-2
abundance: .
len: 14
CDR3aa: CASSPLDGLYGYTF
CDR3nt: TGTGCCAGCAGCCCCTTGGACGGACTCTATGGCTACACCTTC

v_gene: TRBV10-3
d_gene: TRBD1
j_gene: TRBJ2-1
abundance: .
len: 15
CDR3aa: CAISDGGQGDNEQFF
CDR3nt: TGTGCCATCAGTGATGGAGGACAGGGGGATAATGAGCAGTTCTTC

v_gene: TRBV5-1
d_gene: .
j_gene: TRBJ2-5
abundance: .
len: 14
CDR3aa: CASSLGRREETQYF
CDR3nt: TGCGCCAGCAGCTTGGGGAGGCGGGAAGAGACCCAGTACTTC

v_gene: TRBV10-1
d_gene: .
j_gene: TRBJ2-3
abundance: .
len: 13
CDR3aa: CASMRDSRDTQYF
CDR3nt: TGCGCCAGCATGAGGGACTCGAGGGATACGCAGTATTTT

v_gene: TRBV4-1
d_gene: .
j_gene: TRBJ2-5
abundance: .
len: 17
CDR3aa: CASSQEGGRANQETQYF
CDR3nt: TGCGCCAGCAGCCAAGAAGGGGGTCGGGCTAACCAAGAGACCCAGTACTTC

v_gene: TRBV5-6
d_gene: .
j_gene: TRBJ2-3
abundance: .
len: 12
CDR3aa: CASSSYSDTQYF
CDR3nt: TGTGCCAGCAGCTCCTACTCAGATACGCAGTATTTT

v_gene: TRBV25-1
d_gene: TRBD2
j_gene: TRBJ2-7
abundance: .
len: 13
CDR3aa: CATGLAGYYEQYF
CDR3nt: TGTGCCACCGGCCTAGCGGGATATTACGAGCAGTACTTC

v_gene: TRBV4-3
d_gene: .
j_gene: TRBJ2-2
abundance: .
len: 13
CDR3aa: CASSQDVSGELFF
CDR3nt: TGCGCCAGCAGCCAAGATGTCTCCGGGGAGCTGTTTTTT

v_gene: TRBV2
d_gene: .
j_gene: TRBJ2-3
abundance: once
len: 13
CDR3aa: CASSERLTDTQYF
CDR3nt: TGTGCCAGCAGCGAAAGACTCACAGATACGCAGTATTTT

v_gene: TRBV30
d_gene: .
j_gene: TRBJ1-5
abundance: .
len: 13
CDR3aa: CAWTGGWDQPQHF
CDR3nt: TGTGCCTGGACAGGCGGGTGGGATCAGCCCCAGCATTTT

v_gene: TRBV6-6
d_gene: TRBD2
j_gene: TRBJ2-3
abundance: .
len: 15
CDR3aa: CASMTSGGAADTQYF
CDR3nt: TGTGCCAGCATGACCAGCGGGGGGGCCGCAGATACGCAGTATTTT

v_gene: TRBV2
d_gene: .
j_gene: TRBJ2-7
abundance: once
len: 14
CDR3aa: CASSEQGISYEQYF
CDR3nt: TGTGCCAGCAGTGAACAGGGGATCTCCTACGAGCAGTACTTC

v_gene: TRBV7-2
d_gene: .
j_gene: TRBJ1-3
abundance: once
len: 15
CDR3aa: CASSREVYSGNTIYF
CDR3nt: TGTGCCAGCAGCAGGGAGGTGTACTCTGGAAACACCATATATTTT

v_gene: TRBV28
d_gene: TRBD1
j_gene: TRBJ2-7
abundance: .
len: 13
CDR3aa: CASSPGQFYEQYF
CDR3nt: TGTGCCAGCAGTCCGGGACAGTTCTACGAGCAGTACTTC

v_gene: TRBV5-6
d_gene: .
j_gene: TRBJ2-7
abundance: once
len: 14
CDR3aa: CASSLGSTFYEQYF
CDR3nt: TGTGCCAGCAGCTTGGGGAGTACCTTCTACGAGCAGTACTTC

v_gene: TRBV2
d_gene: TRBD1
j_gene: TRBJ1-1
abundance: .
len: 20
CDR3aa: CASSEKGQGAFNLRGTEAFF
CDR3nt: TGTGCCAGCAGTGAGAAAGGACAGGGGGCCTTCAACCTCCGCGGCACTGAAGCTTTCTTT

v_gene: TRBV6-1
d_gene: TRBD1
j_gene: TRBJ1-5
abundance: .
len: 16
CDR3aa: CASSEHGTGTNQPQHF
CDR3nt: TGTGCCAGCAGTGAACACGGGACAGGGACGAATCAGCCCCAGCATTTT

v_gene: TRBV5-1
d_gene: .
j_gene: TRBJ2-3
abundance: .
len: 15
CDR3aa: CASSLNGGRTDTQYF
CDR3nt: TGCGCCAGCAGCTTGAACGGGGGTCGCACAGATACGCAGTATTTT